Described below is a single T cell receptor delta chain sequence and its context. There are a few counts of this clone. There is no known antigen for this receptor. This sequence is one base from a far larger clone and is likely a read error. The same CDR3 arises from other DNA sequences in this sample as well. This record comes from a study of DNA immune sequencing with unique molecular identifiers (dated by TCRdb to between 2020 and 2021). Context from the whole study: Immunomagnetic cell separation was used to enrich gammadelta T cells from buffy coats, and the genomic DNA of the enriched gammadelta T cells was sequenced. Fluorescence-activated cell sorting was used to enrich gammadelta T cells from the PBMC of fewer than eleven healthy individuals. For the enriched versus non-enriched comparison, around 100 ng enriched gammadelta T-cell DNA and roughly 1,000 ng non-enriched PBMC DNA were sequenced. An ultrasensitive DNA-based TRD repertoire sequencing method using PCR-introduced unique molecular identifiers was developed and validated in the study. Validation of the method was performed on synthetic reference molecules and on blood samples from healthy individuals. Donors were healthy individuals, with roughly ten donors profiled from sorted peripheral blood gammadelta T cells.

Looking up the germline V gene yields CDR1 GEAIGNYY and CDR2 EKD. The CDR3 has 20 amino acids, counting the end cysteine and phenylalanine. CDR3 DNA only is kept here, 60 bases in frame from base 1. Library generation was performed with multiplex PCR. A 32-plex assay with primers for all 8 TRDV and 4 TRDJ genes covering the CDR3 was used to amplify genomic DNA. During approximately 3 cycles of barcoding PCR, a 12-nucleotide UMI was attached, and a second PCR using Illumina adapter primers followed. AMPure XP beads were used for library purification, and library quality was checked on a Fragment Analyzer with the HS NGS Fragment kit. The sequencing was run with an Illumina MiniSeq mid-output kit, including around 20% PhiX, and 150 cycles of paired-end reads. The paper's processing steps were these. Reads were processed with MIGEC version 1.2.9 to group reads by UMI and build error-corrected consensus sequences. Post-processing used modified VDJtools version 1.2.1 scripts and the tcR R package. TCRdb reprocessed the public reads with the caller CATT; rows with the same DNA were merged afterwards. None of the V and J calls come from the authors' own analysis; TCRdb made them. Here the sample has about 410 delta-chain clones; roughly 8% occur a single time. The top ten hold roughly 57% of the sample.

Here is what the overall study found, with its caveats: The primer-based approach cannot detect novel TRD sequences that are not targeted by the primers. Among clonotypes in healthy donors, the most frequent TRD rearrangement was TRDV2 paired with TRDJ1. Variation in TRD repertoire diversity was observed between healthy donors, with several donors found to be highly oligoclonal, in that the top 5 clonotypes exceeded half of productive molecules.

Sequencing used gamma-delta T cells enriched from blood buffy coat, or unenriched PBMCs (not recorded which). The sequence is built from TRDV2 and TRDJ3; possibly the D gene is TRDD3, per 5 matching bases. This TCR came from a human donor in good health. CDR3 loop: CACDTLGTTNGSWDTRQMFF. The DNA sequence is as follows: TGCGCCTGTGACACCTTGGGGACCACGAACGGCTCCTGGGACACCCGACAGATGTTTTTC.